Below, 2 T cell receptor beta chains from the same sample are listed, as sequenced in a study of blood T cell repertoires in COVID-19. Method: immunoSEQ multiplex PCR; TCRdb's copy keeps in-frame clones and lacks some. The repertoire holds 250,000 to 350,000 clones, with approximately 84% as singletons. Material for sequencing was peripheral blood. These receptors originate from a human donor with COVID-19, enrolled during active disease. The donor label of this sample is uncertain.

The J gene is TRBJ2-1, the V gene TRBV5-4; TRBD2 is a possible D gene (6 bases). Germline assignment: CDR1 SGHNT and CDR2 YYREEE (reference sequence). The CDR3 spans 17 residues. V lost 3 bases to trimming and J lost 0 bases, with 16 bases between them. This CDR3 reads CASSSRTNPSSYNEQFF. CDR3 sequence (DNA): TGTGCCAGCAGCTCCCGGACTAACCCATCCTCCTACAATGAGCAGTTCTTC. Complete variable domain (other parts from reference TRBV5-4 and TRBJ2-1): ETGVTQSPTHLIKTRGQQVTLRCSSQSGHNTVSWYQQALGQGPQFIFQYYREEENGRGNFPPRFSGLQFPNYSSELNVNALELDDSALYLCASSSRTNPSSYNEQFFGPGTRLTVL.

The rearrangement uses TRBV15 and TRBJ2-7; D is perhaps TRBD2 (6 bases). This CDR3 contains 12 residues. The germline CDR1 and CDR2 sequences are LNHNV and YYDKDF (reference sequence). Between the trimmed V and J ends, which lost 5 bases and 9 bases, there was a span of 14 bases. CDR3 loop: CATSYTLGGQYF. The DNA of the CDR3 is TGTGCCACCAGCTACACGTTGGGGGGGCAGTACTTC.